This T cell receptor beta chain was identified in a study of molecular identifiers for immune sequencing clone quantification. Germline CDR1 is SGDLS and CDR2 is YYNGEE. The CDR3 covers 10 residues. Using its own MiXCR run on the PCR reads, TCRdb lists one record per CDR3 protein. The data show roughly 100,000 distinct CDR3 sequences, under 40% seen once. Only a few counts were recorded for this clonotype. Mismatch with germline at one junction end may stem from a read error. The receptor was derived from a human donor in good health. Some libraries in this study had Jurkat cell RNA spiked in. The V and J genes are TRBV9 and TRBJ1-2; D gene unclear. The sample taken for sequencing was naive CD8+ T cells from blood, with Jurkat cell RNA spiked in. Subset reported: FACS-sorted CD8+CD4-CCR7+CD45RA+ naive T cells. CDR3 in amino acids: CASGAVHQHF. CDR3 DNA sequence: TGTGCCAGCGGCGCTGTGCACCAACACTTC.